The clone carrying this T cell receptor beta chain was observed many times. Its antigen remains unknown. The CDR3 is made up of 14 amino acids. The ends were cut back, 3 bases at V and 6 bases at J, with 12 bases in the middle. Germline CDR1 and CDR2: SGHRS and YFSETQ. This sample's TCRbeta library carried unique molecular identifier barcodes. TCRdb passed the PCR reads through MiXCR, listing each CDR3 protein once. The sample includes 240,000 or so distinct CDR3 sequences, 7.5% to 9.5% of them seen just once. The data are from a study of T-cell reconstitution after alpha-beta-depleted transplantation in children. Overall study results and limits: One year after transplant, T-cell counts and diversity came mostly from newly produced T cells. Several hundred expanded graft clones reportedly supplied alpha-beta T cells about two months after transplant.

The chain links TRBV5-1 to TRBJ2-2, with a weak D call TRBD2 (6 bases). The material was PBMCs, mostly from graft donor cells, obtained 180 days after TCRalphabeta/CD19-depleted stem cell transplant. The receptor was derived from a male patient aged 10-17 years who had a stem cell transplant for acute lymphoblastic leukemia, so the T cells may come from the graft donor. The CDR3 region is CASSSYGGPGELFF. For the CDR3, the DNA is TGCGCCAGCAGCTCATACGGGGGTCCCGGGGAGCTGTTTTTT.